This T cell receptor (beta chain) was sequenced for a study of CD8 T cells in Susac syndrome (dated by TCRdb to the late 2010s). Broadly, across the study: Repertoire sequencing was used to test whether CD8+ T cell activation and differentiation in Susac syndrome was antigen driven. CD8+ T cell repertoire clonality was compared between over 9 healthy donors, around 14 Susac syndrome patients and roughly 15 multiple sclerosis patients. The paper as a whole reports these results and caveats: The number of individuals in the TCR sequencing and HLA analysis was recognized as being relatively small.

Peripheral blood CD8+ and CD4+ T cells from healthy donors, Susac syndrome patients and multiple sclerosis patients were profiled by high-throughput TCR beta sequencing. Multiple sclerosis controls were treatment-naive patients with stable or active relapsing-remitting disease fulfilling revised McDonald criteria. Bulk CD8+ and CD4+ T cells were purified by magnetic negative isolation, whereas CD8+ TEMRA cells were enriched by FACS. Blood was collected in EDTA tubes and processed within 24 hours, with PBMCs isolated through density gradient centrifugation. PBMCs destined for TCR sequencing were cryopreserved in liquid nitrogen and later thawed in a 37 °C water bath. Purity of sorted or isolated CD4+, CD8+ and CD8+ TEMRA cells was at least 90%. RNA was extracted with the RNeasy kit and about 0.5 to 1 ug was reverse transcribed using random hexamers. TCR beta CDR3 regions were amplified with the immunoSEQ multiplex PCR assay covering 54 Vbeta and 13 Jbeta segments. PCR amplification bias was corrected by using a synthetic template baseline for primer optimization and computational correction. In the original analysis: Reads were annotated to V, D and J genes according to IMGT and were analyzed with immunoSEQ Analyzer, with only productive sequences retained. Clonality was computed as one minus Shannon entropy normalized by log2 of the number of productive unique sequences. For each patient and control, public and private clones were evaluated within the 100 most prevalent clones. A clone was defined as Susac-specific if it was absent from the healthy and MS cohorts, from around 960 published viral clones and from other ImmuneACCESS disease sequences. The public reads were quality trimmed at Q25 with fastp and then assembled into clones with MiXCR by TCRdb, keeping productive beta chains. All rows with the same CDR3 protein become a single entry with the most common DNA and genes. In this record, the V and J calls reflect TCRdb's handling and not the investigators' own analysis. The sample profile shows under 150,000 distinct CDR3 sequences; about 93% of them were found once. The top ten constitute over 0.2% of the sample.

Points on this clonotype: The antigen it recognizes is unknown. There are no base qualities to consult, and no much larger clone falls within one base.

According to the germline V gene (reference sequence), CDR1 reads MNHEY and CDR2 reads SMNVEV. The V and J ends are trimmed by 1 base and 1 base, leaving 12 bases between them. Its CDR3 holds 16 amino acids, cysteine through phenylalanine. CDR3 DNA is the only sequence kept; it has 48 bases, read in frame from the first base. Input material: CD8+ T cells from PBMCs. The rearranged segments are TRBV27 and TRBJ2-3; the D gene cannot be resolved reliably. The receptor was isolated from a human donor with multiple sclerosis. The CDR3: CASSLLGKEGTDTQYF. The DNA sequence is TGTGCCAGCAGTTTATTGGGAAAAGAAGGCACAGATACGCAGTATTTT.